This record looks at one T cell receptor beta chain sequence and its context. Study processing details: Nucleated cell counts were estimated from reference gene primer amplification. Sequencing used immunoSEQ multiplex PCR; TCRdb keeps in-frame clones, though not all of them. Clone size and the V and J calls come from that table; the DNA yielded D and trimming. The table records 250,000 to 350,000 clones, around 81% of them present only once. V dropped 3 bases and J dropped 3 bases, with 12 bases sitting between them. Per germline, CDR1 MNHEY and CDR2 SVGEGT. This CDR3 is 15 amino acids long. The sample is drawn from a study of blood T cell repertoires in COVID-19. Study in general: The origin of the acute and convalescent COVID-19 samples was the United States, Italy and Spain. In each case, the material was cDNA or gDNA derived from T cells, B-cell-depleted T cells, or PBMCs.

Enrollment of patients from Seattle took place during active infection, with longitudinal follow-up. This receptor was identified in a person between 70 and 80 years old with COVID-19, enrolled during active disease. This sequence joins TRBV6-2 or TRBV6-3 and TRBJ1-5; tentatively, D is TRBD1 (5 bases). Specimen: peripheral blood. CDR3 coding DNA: TGTGCCAGCAGTTATTACGACAGTCACAATCAGCCCCAGCATTTT. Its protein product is CASSYYDSHNQPQHF.